A selection of T cell receptor beta chains follows, all from one sample in a study of beta chain features in type 1 diabetes. TCRdb's table, derived via immunoSEQ multiplex PCR, lists solely in-frame clones and lacks some. The sample records hundreds of thousands of clones, about an eighth being singletons. The specimen was naive CD4+ T cells from blood. These receptors were taken from a man between 18 and 35 years old with type 1 diabetes. Both conserved end residues are part of each CDR3. A D gene is named only where the DNA matches it firmly. Rows may omit the clone size; those that give it use once, few, many or a size class.

abundance: -
j_gene: TRBJ1-5
d_gene: -
v_gene: TRBV18
CDR3nt: TGTGCCAGCTCCACCGGCCAGGGCCTATATAGCAATCAGCCCCAGCATTTT
CDR3aa: CASSTGQGLYSNQPQHF

abundance: few
j_gene: TRBJ1-4
d_gene: TRBD1
v_gene: TRBV7-9
CDR3nt: TGTGCCAGCAGCTCCCAACAGGGGGCAAAACTGTTTTTT
CDR3aa: CASSSQQGAKLFF

abundance: -
j_gene: TRBJ1-2
d_gene: -
v_gene: TRBV10-1
CDR3nt: TGCGCCAGCAGTGGATGGCATTTCTATGGCTACACCTTC
CDR3aa: CASSGWHFYGYTF

abundance: few
j_gene: TRBJ1-1
d_gene: -
v_gene: TRBV7-2
CDR3nt: TGTGCCAGCAGCTTAAAGGGGGTGAACACTGAAGCTTTCTTT
CDR3aa: CASSLKGVNTEAFF

abundance: -
j_gene: TRBJ1-2
d_gene: -
v_gene: TRBV30
CDR3nt: TGTGCCTGGAGTATCGTGGCAGAGAAGTATGGCTACACCTTC
CDR3aa: CAWSIVAEKYGYTF

abundance: few
j_gene: TRBJ1-6
d_gene: -
v_gene: TRBV29-1
CDR3nt: TGCAGCGTACGGATGGAGGGATCTTCACCCCTCCACTTT
CDR3aa: CSVRMEGSSPLHF

abundance: few
j_gene: TRBJ1-5
d_gene: -
v_gene: TRBV2
CDR3nt: TGTGCCAGCAGTACACAGATGCTAGGGCAGCCCCAGCATTTT
CDR3aa: CASSTQMLGQPQHF

abundance: -
j_gene: TRBJ1-5
d_gene: -
v_gene: TRBV6-5
CDR3nt: TGTGCCAGCAGGCGGACACCCGAAAATCAGCCCCAGCATTTT
CDR3aa: CASRRTPENQPQHF

abundance: -
j_gene: TRBJ1-6
d_gene: -
v_gene: TRBV6-5
CDR3nt: TGTGCCAGCAGTTACGGGCGGGGGCGAGATAATTCACCCCTCCACTTT
CDR3aa: CASSYGRGRDNSPLHF

abundance: few
j_gene: TRBJ2-7
d_gene: -
v_gene: TRBV10-1
CDR3nt: TGCGCCAGTAAGGGGGTAAGCAACGAGCAGTACTTC
CDR3aa: CASKGVSNEQYF

abundance: -
j_gene: TRBJ2-5
d_gene: TRBD2
v_gene: TRBV6-5
CDR3nt: TGTGCCAGCAGGAATAGCGGGGGGGCCGGAGAGACCCAGTACTTC
CDR3aa: CASRNSGGAGETQYF

abundance: few
j_gene: TRBJ1-5
d_gene: -
v_gene: TRBV5-6
CDR3nt: TGTGCCAGCAGCTTCCGATCCTCGGACTACAATCAGCCCCAGCATTTT
CDR3aa: CASSFRSSDYNQPQHF

abundance: -
j_gene: TRBJ2-5
d_gene: -
v_gene: TRBV7-7
CDR3nt: TGTGCTAGCAGCTTACAAGGCTCCCCGGGAGAGACCCAGTACTTC
CDR3aa: CASSLQGSPGETQYF

abundance: few
j_gene: TRBJ1-3
d_gene: -
v_gene: TRBV30
CDR3nt: TGTGCCTGGAGGACGGGTTCTCTGGGAAACACCATATATTTT
CDR3aa: CAWRTGSLGNTIYF

abundance: few
j_gene: TRBJ2-2
d_gene: -
v_gene: TRBV6-5
CDR3nt: TGTGCCAGCAGCGGGTATACAGGGTTCCCCGGGGAGCTGTTTTTT
CDR3aa: CASSGYTGFPGELFF

abundance: few
j_gene: TRBJ2-1
d_gene: TRBD1
v_gene: TRBV5-1
CDR3nt: TGCGCCAGCAGCTTGTGGGGGACAGGGAGGAACTACAATGAGCAGTTCTTC
CDR3aa: CASSLWGTGRNYNEQFF

abundance: -
j_gene: TRBJ1-1
d_gene: -
v_gene: TRBV6-5
CDR3nt: TGTGCCAGCAGTTACGCTAAGCTTTCTCAGTGTTTCTTT
CDR3aa: CASSYAKLSQCFF

abundance: few
j_gene: TRBJ2-3
d_gene: -
v_gene: TRBV5-1
CDR3nt: TGCGCCAGCAGCTTGGCCGGCCTCACAGATACGCAGTATTTT
CDR3aa: CASSLAGLTDTQYF

abundance: few
j_gene: TRBJ2-6
d_gene: TRBD1
v_gene: TRBV19
CDR3nt: TGTGCCAGTAGTAGACAGGGGACCCACACGGATGGGGCCAACGTCCTGACTTTC
CDR3aa: CASSRQGTHTDGANVLTF

abundance: -
j_gene: TRBJ1-6
d_gene: -
v_gene: TRBV30
CDR3nt: TGTGCCTGGAGGCCTCCGGGGGTGCCACCCCTCCACTTT
CDR3aa: CAWRPPGVPPLHF

abundance: few
j_gene: TRBJ1-1
d_gene: -
v_gene: TRBV29-1
CDR3nt: TGCAGCGTTGGGGGGGCTGTACTCGGAAGCATGAACACTGAAGCTTTCTTT
CDR3aa: CSVGGAVLGSMNTEAFF

abundance: few
j_gene: TRBJ1-1
d_gene: -
v_gene: TRBV7-9
CDR3nt: TGTGCCAGCAGCCCCACTTGGGAAGCTTTCTTT
CDR3aa: CASSPTWEAFF

abundance: once
j_gene: TRBJ1-1
d_gene: -
v_gene: TRBV27
CDR3nt: TGTGCCAGCAGTTTCCTAATGCGCGCTGAAGCTTTCTTT
CDR3aa: CASSFLMRAEAFF

abundance: -
j_gene: TRBJ1-1
d_gene: -
v_gene: TRBV25-1
CDR3nt: TGTGCCAGCAGTGAGTTTGAGGCCACTGAAGCTTTCTTT
CDR3aa: CASSEFEATEAFF

abundance: few
j_gene: TRBJ1-2
d_gene: -
v_gene: TRBV6-1
CDR3nt: TGTGCCAGCAGTAAAGAGCTGGAGCGATATGGCTACACCTTC
CDR3aa: CASSKELERYGYTF

abundance: -
j_gene: TRBJ2-5
d_gene: -
v_gene: TRBV6-6
CDR3nt: TGTGCCAGCAGAGCTAGGGAGACCCAGTACTTC
CDR3aa: CASRARETQYF

abundance: -
j_gene: TRBJ1-1
d_gene: -
v_gene: TRBV13
CDR3nt: TGTGCCAGCAGCTTAGGCGGGACAACATACACTGAAGCTTTCTTT
CDR3aa: CASSLGGTTYTEAFF

abundance: few
j_gene: TRBJ2-7
d_gene: -
v_gene: TRBV2
CDR3nt: TGTGCCAGCGGGTTCCAAGCCTCCTACGAGCAGTACTTC
CDR3aa: CASGFQASYEQYF

abundance: -
j_gene: TRBJ2-2
d_gene: -
v_gene: TRBV12-5
CDR3nt: TGTGCTAGTGGTTTGCAGGATACAGGCGGGGAGCTGTTTTTT
CDR3aa: CASGLQDTGGELFF

abundance: -
j_gene: TRBJ2-3
d_gene: TRBD1
v_gene: TRBV6-6
CDR3nt: TGTGCCAGCAGTGTTACAGGGACAGCAGATACGCAGTATTTT
CDR3aa: CASSVTGTADTQYF

abundance: few
j_gene: TRBJ2-7
d_gene: -
v_gene: TRBV10-3
CDR3nt: TGTGCCAGCAGTTACTTGGAGGGAGGCGAGCAGTACTTC
CDR3aa: CASSYLEGGEQYF

abundance: few
j_gene: TRBJ2-1
d_gene: TRBD1
v_gene: TRBV27
CDR3nt: TGTGCCAGCAGTATCCTCGGACAGGCCAACAATGAGCAGTTCTTC
CDR3aa: CASSILGQANNEQFF

abundance: few
j_gene: TRBJ2-5
d_gene: TRBD1
v_gene: TRBV7-9
CDR3nt: TGTGCCAGCAGCATGCAACAGGGGGCAGAGACCCAGTACTTC
CDR3aa: CASSMQQGAETQYF

abundance: few
j_gene: TRBJ2-7
d_gene: -
v_gene: TRBV6-5
CDR3nt: TGTGCCGCTCAGACCTCCTACGAGCAGTACTTC
CDR3aa: CAAQTSYEQYF

abundance: -
j_gene: TRBJ1-2
d_gene: -
v_gene: TRBV11-2
CDR3nt: TGTGCCAGCAGCTCGAGGCGGAACTATGGCTACACCTTC
CDR3aa: CASSSRRNYGYTF

abundance: few
j_gene: TRBJ2-5
d_gene: -
v_gene: TRBV6-5
CDR3nt: TGTGCCAGCAGTTACTACCCGGCCGGCGGGGAGACCCAGTACTTC
CDR3aa: CASSYYPAGGETQYF

abundance: -
j_gene: TRBJ1-3
d_gene: -
v_gene: TRBV7-2
CDR3nt: TGTGCCAGCAGCCTAGGAGGTTTTCAGCGAAACACCATATATTTT
CDR3aa: CASSLGGFQRNTIYF

abundance: -
j_gene: TRBJ1-2
d_gene: -
v_gene: TRBV5-1
CDR3nt: TGCGCCAGCAGCCCGGAGGCCGGGGGAGGCTACACCTTC
CDR3aa: CASSPEAGGGYTF

abundance: few
j_gene: TRBJ1-2
d_gene: -
v_gene: TRBV19
CDR3nt: TGTGCCAGTACCATAGCCCATACCTCGGGGCCCTACTATGGCTACACCTTC
CDR3aa: CASTIAHTSGPYYGYTF

abundance: -
j_gene: TRBJ2-7
d_gene: -
v_gene: TRBV5-4
CDR3nt: TGTGCCAGCAGCTTGCTGGAGAGCAGCTCCTACGAGCAGTACTTC
CDR3aa: CASSLLESSSYEQYF

abundance: -
j_gene: TRBJ2-5
d_gene: TRBD1
v_gene: TRBV10-3
CDR3nt: TGTGCCATCAGTTTGGGACAGTGGCAAGAGACCCAGTACTTC
CDR3aa: CAISLGQWQETQYF

abundance: -
j_gene: TRBJ2-7
d_gene: -
v_gene: TRBV18
CDR3nt: TGTGCCAGCTCACCGGTTAGCTCCTACGAGCAGTACTTC
CDR3aa: CASSPVSSYEQYF

abundance: -
j_gene: TRBJ2-1
d_gene: -
v_gene: TRBV14
CDR3nt: TGTGCCAGCAGCTCAGGAGGAGAGCAGTTCTTC
CDR3aa: CASSSGGEQFF

abundance: -
j_gene: TRBJ1-2
d_gene: -
v_gene: TRBV28
CDR3nt: TGTGCCAGCAGTTTAGGGCAGGGCCGGTATGGCTACACCTTC
CDR3aa: CASSLGQGRYGYTF

abundance: -
j_gene: TRBJ2-1
d_gene: TRBD1
v_gene: TRBV5-1
CDR3nt: TGCGCCAGCAGCCCCAGACAGGGGGCTGTGGGTGATGAGCAGTTCTTC
CDR3aa: CASSPRQGAVGDEQFF

abundance: few
j_gene: TRBJ2-7
d_gene: -
v_gene: TRBV19
CDR3nt: TGTGCCAGTACCGACAAGGCTACCTACGAGCAGTACTTC
CDR3aa: CASTDKATYEQYF